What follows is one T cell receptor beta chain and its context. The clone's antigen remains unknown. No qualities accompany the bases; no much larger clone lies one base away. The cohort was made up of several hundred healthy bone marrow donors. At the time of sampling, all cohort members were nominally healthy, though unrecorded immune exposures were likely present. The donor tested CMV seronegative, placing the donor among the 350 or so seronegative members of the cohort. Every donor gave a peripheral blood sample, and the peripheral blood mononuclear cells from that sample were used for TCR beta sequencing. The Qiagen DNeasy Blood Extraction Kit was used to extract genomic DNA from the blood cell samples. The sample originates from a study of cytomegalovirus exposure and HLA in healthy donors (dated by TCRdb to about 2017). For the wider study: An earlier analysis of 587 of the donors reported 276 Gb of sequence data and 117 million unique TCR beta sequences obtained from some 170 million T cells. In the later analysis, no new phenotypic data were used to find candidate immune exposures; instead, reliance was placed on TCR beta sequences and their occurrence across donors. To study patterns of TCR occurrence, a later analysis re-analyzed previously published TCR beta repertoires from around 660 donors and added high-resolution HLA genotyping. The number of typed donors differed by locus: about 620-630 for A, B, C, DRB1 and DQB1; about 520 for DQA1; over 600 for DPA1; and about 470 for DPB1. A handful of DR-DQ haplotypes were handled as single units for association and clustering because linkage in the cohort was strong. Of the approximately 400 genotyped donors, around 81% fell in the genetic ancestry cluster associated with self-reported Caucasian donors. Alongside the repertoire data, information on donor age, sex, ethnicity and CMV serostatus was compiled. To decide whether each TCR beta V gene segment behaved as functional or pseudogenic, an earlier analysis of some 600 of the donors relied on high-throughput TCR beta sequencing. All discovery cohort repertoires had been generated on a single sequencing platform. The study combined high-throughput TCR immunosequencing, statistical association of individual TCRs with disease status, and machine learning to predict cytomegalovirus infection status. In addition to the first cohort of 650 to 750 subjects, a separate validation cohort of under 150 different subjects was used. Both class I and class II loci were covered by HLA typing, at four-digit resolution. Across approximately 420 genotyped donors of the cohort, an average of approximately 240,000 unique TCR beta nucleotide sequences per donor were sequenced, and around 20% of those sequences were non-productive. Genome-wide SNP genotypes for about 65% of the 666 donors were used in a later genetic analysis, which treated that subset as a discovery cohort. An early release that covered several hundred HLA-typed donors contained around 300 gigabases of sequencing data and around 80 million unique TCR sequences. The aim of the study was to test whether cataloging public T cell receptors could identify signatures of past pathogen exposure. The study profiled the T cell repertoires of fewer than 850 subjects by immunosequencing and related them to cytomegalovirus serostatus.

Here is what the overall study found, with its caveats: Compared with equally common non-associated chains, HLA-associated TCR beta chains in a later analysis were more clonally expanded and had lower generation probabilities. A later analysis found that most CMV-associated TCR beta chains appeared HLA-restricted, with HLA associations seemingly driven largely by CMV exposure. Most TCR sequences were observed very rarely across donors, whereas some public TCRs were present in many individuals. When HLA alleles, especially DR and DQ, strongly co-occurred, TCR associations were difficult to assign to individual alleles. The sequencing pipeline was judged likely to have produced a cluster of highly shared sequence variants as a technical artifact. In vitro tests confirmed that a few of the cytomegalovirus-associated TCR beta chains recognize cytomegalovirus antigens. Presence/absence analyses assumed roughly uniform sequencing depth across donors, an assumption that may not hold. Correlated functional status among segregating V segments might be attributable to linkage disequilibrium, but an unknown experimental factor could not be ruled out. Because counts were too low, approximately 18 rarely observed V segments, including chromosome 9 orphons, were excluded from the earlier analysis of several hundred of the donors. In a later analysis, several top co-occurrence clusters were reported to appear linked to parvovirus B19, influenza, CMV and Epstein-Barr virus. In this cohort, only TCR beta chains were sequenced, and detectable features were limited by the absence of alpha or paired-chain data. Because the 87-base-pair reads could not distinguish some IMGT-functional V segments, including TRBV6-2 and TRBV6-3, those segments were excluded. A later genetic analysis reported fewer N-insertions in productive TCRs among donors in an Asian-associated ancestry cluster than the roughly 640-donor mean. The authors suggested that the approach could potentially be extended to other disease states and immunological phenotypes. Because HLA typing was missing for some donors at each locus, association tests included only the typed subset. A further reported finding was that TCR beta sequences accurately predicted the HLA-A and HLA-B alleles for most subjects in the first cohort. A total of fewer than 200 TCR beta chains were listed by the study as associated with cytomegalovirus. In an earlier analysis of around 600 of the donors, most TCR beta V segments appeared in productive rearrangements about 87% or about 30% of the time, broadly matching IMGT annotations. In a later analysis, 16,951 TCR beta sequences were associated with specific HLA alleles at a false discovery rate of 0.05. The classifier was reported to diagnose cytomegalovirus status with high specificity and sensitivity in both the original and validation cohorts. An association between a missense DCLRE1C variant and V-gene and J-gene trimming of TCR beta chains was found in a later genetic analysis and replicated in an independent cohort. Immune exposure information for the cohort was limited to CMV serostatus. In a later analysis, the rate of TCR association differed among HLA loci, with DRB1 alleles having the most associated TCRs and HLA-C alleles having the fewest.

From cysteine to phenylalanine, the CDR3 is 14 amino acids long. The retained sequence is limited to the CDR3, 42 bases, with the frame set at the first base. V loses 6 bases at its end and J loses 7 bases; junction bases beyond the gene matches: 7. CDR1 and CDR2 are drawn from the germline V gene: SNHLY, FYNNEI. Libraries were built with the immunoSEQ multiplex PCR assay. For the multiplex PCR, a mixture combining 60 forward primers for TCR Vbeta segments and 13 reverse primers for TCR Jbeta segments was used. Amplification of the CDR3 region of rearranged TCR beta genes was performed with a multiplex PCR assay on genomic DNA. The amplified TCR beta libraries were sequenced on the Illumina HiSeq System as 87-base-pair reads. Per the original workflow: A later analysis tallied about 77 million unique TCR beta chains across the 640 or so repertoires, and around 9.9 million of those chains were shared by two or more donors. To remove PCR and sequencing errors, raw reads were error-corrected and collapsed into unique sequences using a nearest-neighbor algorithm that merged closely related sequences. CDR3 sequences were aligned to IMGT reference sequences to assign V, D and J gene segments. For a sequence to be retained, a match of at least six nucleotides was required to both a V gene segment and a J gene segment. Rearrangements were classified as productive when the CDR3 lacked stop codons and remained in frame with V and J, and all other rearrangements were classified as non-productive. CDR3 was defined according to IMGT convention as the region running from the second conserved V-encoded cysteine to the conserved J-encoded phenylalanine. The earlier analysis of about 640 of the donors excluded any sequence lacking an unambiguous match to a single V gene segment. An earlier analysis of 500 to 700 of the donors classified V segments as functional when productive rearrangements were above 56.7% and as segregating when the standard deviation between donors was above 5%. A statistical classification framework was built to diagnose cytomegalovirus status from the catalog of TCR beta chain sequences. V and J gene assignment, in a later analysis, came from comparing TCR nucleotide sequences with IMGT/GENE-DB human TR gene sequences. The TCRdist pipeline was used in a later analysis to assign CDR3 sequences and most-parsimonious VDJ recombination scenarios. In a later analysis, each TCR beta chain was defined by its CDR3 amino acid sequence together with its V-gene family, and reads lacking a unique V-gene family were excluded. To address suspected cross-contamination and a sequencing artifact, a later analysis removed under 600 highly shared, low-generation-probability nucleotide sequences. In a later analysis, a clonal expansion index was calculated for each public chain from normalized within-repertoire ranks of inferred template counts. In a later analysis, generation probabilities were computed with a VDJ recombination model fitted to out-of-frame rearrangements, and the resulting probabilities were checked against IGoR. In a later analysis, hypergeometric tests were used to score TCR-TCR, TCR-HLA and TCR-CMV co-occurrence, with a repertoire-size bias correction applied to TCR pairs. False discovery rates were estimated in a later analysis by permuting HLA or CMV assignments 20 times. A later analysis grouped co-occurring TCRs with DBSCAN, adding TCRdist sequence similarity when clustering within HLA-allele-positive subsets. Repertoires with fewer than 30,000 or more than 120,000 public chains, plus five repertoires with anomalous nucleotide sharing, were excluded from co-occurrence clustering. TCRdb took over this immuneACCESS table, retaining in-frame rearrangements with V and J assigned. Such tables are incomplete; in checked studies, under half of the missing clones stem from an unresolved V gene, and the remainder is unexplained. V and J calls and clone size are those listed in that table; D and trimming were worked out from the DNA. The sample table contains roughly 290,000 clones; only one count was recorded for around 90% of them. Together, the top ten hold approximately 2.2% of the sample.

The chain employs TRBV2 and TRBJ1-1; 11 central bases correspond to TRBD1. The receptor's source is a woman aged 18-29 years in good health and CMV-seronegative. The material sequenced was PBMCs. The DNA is TGTGCCAGCAGGGAGGACAGGGGGCTCATTGAAGCTTTCTTT. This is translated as CASREDRGLIEAFF.